A selection of T cell receptor beta chains follows, all from one sample in a study of blood T cell repertoires in COVID-19. Profiling relied on immunoSEQ multiplex PCR, and the TCRdb table lists in-frame clones only, not all of them. The sample has 200,000 to 250,000 clones, about 85% seen once. The sample taken for sequencing was peripheral blood. The receptor set was obtained from a woman aged 18 to 35 who had recovered from COVID-19. Both conserved end residues are part of each CDR3. D genes are given only for firm matches. The size field is filled for only some rows; it gives once, few, many or a size class.

TRBV19	TRBJ2-2	TRBD1	NA	CASSPGQENTGELFF	TGTGCCAGTAGCCCGGGACAGGAGAACACCGGGGAGCTGTTTTTT
TRBV18	TRBJ2-1	TRBD2	NA	CASSPPASGRDYNEQFF	TGTGCCAGCTCACCACCGGCTAGCGGGAGGGATTACAATGAGCAGTTCTTC
TRBV4-3	TRBJ2-5	TRBD2	NA	CASSQDRASGRAASRETQYF	TGCGCCAGCAGCCAAGATCGGGCTAGCGGGAGGGCCGCGTCTAGGGAGACCCAGTACTTC
TRBV9	TRBJ1-2	TRBD1	NA	CASSASTGVRGYTF	TGTGCCAGCAGCGCCTCGACAGGGGTTCGTGGCTACACCTTC
TRBV13	TRBJ2-7	NA	once	CASSLTGQVYEQYF	TGTGCCAGCAGCTTAACTGGTCAGGTCTACGAGCAGTACTTC
TRBV4-1	TRBJ2-6	TRBD1	NA	CASRDRESGANVLTF	TGCGCCAGCAGGGACAGGGAGTCTGGGGCCAACGTCCTGACTTTC
TRBV7-8	TRBJ1-1	NA	NA	CASSTRTVNTEAFF	TGTGCCAGCAGCACCAGGACAGTGAACACTGAAGCTTTCTTT
TRBV11-1	TRBJ1-6	TRBD1	NA	CASSPEAWQGDSPLHF	TGTGCCAGCAGCCCAGAGGCCTGGCAGGGGGACTCACCCCTCCACTTT
TRBV5-5	TRBJ1-3	NA	NA	CASSSGFTGNTIYF	TGTGCCAGCAGCTCAGGGTTTACTGGAAACACCATATATTTT
TRBV6-5	TRBJ1-1	NA	NA	CASRLLRGNTEAFF	TGTGCCAGCAGGCTGCTCAGGGGGAACACTGAAGCTTTCTTT
TRBV3-1/TRBV3-2	TRBJ2-3	TRBD2	NA	CASGLILPGLAGFGGTDTQYF	TGTGCCAGCGGGCTGATCCTGCCGGGACTAGCGGGATTCGGGGGCACAGATACGCAGTATTTT
TRBV11-2	TRBJ1-1	TRBD1	NA	CASSLVPGQGAGTEAFF	TGTGCCAGCAGCTTAGTCCCGGGACAGGGGGCTGGCACTGAAGCTTTCTTT
TRBV7-3	TRBJ1-1	TRBD1	NA	CASSPRTGGSTEAFF	TGTGCCAGCAGCCCAAGGACAGGGGGCTCCACTGAAGCTTTCTTT
TRBV4-1	TRBJ2-2	NA	NA	CASSQGPEGSGYTGELFF	TGCGCCAGCAGCCAAGGCCCGGAGGGTAGCGGATACACCGGGGAGCTGTTTTTT
TRBV27	TRBJ2-7	NA	NA	CASSLQGPHEQYF	TGTGCCAGCAGTTTACAGGGGCCCCACGAGCAGTACTTC
TRBV28	TRBJ2-5	NA	NA	CASSLAVTQETQYF	TGTGCCAGCAGTTTGGCAGTTACCCAAGAGACCCAGTACTTC
TRBV7-2	TRBJ2-3	NA	NA	CASSLVGGFPDTQYF	TGTGCCAGCAGCTTAGTTGGGGGGTTCCCAGATACGCAGTATTTT
TRBV29-1	TRBJ2-1	NA	NA	CSVGTGLPEQFF	TGCAGCGTCGGAACAGGGCTACCTGAGCAGTTCTTC
TRBV3-1/TRBV3-2	TRBJ2-5	TRBD2	once	CASSQATSLQETQYF	TGTGCCAGCAGCCAAGCGACTAGCCTACAAGAGACCCAGTACTTC
TRBV27	TRBJ2-6	NA	NA	CASSSGANVLTF	TGTGCCAGTAGCTCTGGGGCCAACGTCCTGACTTTC
TRBV30	TRBJ2-7	NA	once	CAWSSGVVYEQYF	TGTGCCTGGTCCTCAGGGGTCGTATACGAGCAGTACTTC
TRBV4-2	TRBJ2-1	TRBD2	NA	CASSQLGVAGGLSDEQFF	TGTGCCAGCAGCCAACTAGGAGTAGCGGGAGGTTTATCTGATGAGCAGTTCTTC
TRBV30	TRBJ1-2	TRBD1	once	CAWTGQGATGYTF	TGTGCCTGGACGGGACAGGGGGCGACCGGCTACACCTTC
TRBV11-3	TRBJ2-5	NA	NA	CASSLGPTQETQYF	TGTGCCAGCAGCTTAGGGCCCACGCAAGAGACCCAGTACTTC
TRBV9	TRBJ2-1	TRBD2	NA	CASSGSPGLAGVNEQFF	TGTGCCAGCAGCGGAAGCCCCGGACTAGCGGGAGTCAATGAGCAGTTCTTC
TRBV7-9	TRBJ2-2	NA	NA	CASSLEDLWLFF	TGTGCCAGCAGCTTAGAGGACTTGTGGCTGTTTTTT
TRBV25-1	TRBJ1-6	NA	NA	CASSESWSGTLNSPLHF	TGTGCCAGCAGTGAATCCTGGTCCGGGACTCTTAATTCACCCCTCCACTTT
TRBV9	TRBJ1-1	NA	once	CASSVVREAPMNTEAFF	TGTGCCAGCAGCGTAGTCCGGGAGGCCCCTATGAACACTGAAGCTTTCTTT
TRBV24-1	TRBJ2-2	TRBD1	NA	CATSDTGGYTGELFF	TGTGCCACCAGTGATACAGGGGGCTACACCGGGGAGCTGTTTTTT
TRBV6-2/TRBV6-3	TRBJ1-3	TRBD1	NA	CASSYTRTGIGNTIYF	TGTGCCAGCAGTTACACCCGGACAGGGATCGGAAACACCATATATTTT